This T cell receptor (beta chain) appears in the sequencing data of a study of siplizumab effects on memory and regulatory T cells (dated by TCRdb to between 2017 and 2020). Regarding the research as a whole: The study examined how the anti-CD2 antibody siplizumab affects alloreactive T-cell subsets in allogeneic mixed lymphocyte reactions built from human PBMCs.

The junction shows trimming of 6 bases on V and 0 bases on J, and the gene matches do not reach 2 bases of it. CDR1 LNHDA and CDR2 SQIVND were looked up in the germline V gene (reference sequence). The CDR3 measures 14 amino acids from cysteine to phenylalanine. Kept here is only the CDR3 DNA, which spans 42 bases and is read in frame from base 1. Points on this clone: There is no known antigen for this receptor. One base away there is no much larger clone; base qualities are not given.

Library method: the immunoSEQ multiplex PCR assay. Roughly 10^5 TCR templates per sample were assayed on the deep sequencing platform. Genomic DNA extracted from sorted T cells was used for TCRbeta CDR3 sequencing. The study's own analysis went as follows. The R programming language was used for clonal analysis of TCRbeta CDR3 data. Unstimulated samples were compared with post-reaction CFSE-low samples to define alloreactive CD4+ and CD8+ clones. Regulatory or non-regulatory origin was assigned to alloreactive CD4+ clones by matching of sequences to sorted unstimulated Treg and non-Treg repertoires. TCRdb took over this immuneACCESS table, retaining in-frame rearrangements with V and J assigned. Such tables are incomplete; in checked studies, under half of the missing clones stem from an unresolved V gene, and the remainder is unexplained. The D gene and trimming were derived from the DNA, and the V and J assignments and clone size from that table. A total of some 110,000 clones appear in this sample, about 93% of them only once. Jointly, the top ten make up approximately 0.6% of the sample.

Sorted unstimulated T cells and proliferating T cells recovered from mixed lymphocyte reactions were subjected to TCRbeta CDR3 sequencing. Fresh whole blood from fewer than 11 HLA-typed healthy donors was used as the source from which PBMCs were isolated. To map where alloreactive clones came from, unstimulated CD4+ regulatory T cells were FACS-sorted. Results the study describes overall, beyond this receptor: The cumulative frequency of alloreactive sequences that could be traced back to unstimulated CD4+ memory T cells was significantly reduced by siplizumab. In reactions with siplizumab, an average of 68.8% of mappable alloreactive CD4+ clones were Treg-derived, compared with roughly 26% in control reactions. About 80-96% of proliferating CD4+ or CD8+ clones could not be given a naive or memory phenotype. Compared with memory T cells, unstimulated naive T cells appeared more diverse, and naive cells seemed to make a substantial contribution to the alloresponse. No functional confirmation was obtained for the suppressive function of proliferating Tregs from siplizumab cultures. Because sequences below about 10^-5 frequency were poorly captured, only a minor fraction of alloreactive clones could be mapped to unstimulated subsets.

Recombination joined TRBV19 with TRBJ2-7, with TRBD1 matching 10 junction bases. This TCR derives from a human donor in good health. What was sequenced was Tregs sorted from blood. CDR3 sequence: CASSRTGGSYEQYF. The nucleotide sequence reads TGTGCCAGTAGCAGGACAGGGGGCTCCTACGAGCAGTACTTC.